This entry is about one T cell receptor (beta chain). Its antigen specificity is not known. No base quality values were provided; no much bigger clone lies one nucleotide off. Trimming accounts for 5 bases at V and 6 bases at J, while the number of junction bases matched to no gene is 9. Taken from the germline V gene, the CDR1 and CDR2 loops are MGHDK and SYGVNS. The CDR3 contains 15 residues, cysteine and phenylalanine counted. The retained sequence is limited to the CDR3, 45 bases, with the frame set at the first base. Receptors were amplified or captured by the immunoSEQ multiplex PCR assay. The multiplex PCR relied on a mix of 60 forward primers for TCR Vbeta segments and 13 reverse primers for TCR Jbeta segments. Amplification of the CDR3 region of rearranged TCR beta genes was performed with a multiplex PCR assay on genomic DNA. The amplified TCR beta libraries were sequenced on the Illumina HiSeq System as 87-base-pair reads. Per the original workflow: In a later analysis, roughly 80 million unique TCR beta chains were counted across the roughly 670 repertoires, and roughly 11 million of these chains were shared by at least two donors. A nearest-neighbor algorithm error-corrected the raw reads and collapsed the reads into unique sequences, merging closely related sequences to remove PCR and sequencing errors. Alignment of CDR3 sequences to IMGT reference sequences was used to assign V, D and J gene segments. For a sequence to be retained, at least a six-nucleotide match to both a V gene segment and a J gene segment was required. A rearrangement counted as productive if the CDR3 had no stop codons and remained in frame with V and J, and every other rearrangement counted as non-productive. Following IMGT convention, CDR3 was defined as the stretch from the second conserved V-encoded cysteine to the conserved J-encoded phenylalanine. In an earlier analysis of more than 550 of the donors, sequences lacking an unambiguous match to a single V gene segment were excluded. An earlier analysis of a few hundred of the donors called V segments functional above 56.7% productive rearrangements and segregating when the between-donor standard deviation exceeded 5%. A statistical classification framework was built for diagnosing cytomegalovirus status from the catalog of TCR beta chain sequences. A later analysis assigned V and J genes by comparing TCR nucleotide sequences with IMGT/GENE-DB human TR gene sequences. The TCRdist pipeline was used in a later analysis to assign CDR3 sequences and most-parsimonious VDJ recombination scenarios. A later analysis defined each TCR beta chain by its CDR3 amino acid sequence plus V-gene family, and excluded reads lacking a unique V-gene family. To address suspected cross-contamination and a sequencing artifact, a later analysis removed 550 to 750 highly shared, low-generation-probability nucleotide sequences. In a later analysis, a clonal expansion index for each public chain was calculated from normalized within-repertoire ranks of inferred template counts. Generation probabilities in a later analysis came from a VDJ recombination model fitted to out-of-frame rearrangements, and those results were checked against IGoR. Hypergeometric tests were used in a later analysis to score TCR-TCR, TCR-HLA and TCR-CMV co-occurrence, with a repertoire-size bias correction applied to the TCR pairs. False discovery rates were estimated in a later analysis by permuting HLA or CMV assignments 20 times. In a later analysis, co-occurring TCRs were grouped with DBSCAN, and TCRdist sequence similarity was added when clustering was performed within HLA-allele-positive subsets. Co-occurrence clustering excluded repertoires with fewer than 30,000 or more than 120,000 public chains, plus five with anomalous nucleotide sharing. This is the immuneACCESS table as TCRdb keeps it, with only in-frame sequences that have V and J called. A part of the clones is gone; compared with another copy, unresolved V genes explain less than half, and the rest is unexplained. The V and J calls and clone size come from that table; D and trimming were worked out from the DNA. The sample table shows over 150,000 clones, and 75% to 85% are seen once. The ten largest clones add up to 4.5% to 7% of the sample.

The cohort was made up of about 670 healthy bone marrow donors. All cohort members were sampled while nominally healthy, although unrecorded immune exposures were likely present. The donor tested CMV seropositive, placing the donor among the 289 seropositive members of the cohort. A peripheral blood sample was provided by each donor, and peripheral blood mononuclear cells were used for TCR beta sequencing. The Qiagen DNeasy Blood Extraction Kit was used to extract genomic DNA from the blood cell samples. The data were obtained in a study of cytomegalovirus exposure and HLA in healthy donors (dated by TCRdb to 2017 to 2019). As for the study more broadly: An earlier analysis of 587 of the donors reported approximately 280 Gb of sequence data and approximately 120 million unique TCR beta sequences obtained from about 200 million T cells. An early release covering more than 500 HLA-typed donors comprised about 300 gigabases of sequencing data and some 79 million unique TCR sequences. Both class I and class II loci were covered by HLA typing, at four-digit resolution. Among 300 to 450 genotyped donors of the cohort, an average of approximately 230,000 unique TCR beta nucleotide sequences were sequenced per donor, roughly 20% of them non-productive. A later genetic analysis used genome-wide SNP genotypes for 398 of the 666 donors, treating that subset as a discovery cohort. Typing coverage varied by locus: roughly 629-630 donors for A, B, C, DRB1 and DQB1; 500 to 550 for DQA1; over 600 for DPA1; around 490 for DPB1. About 5 DR-DQ haplotypes were handled as single units for association and clustering, since linkage in the cohort was strong. In addition to the first cohort of approximately 650 subjects, a separate validation cohort of approximately 120 different subjects was used. Of the 300 to 500 genotyped donors, over 80% were placed in the genetic ancestry cluster associated with self-reported Caucasian donors. An earlier analysis of 587 of the donors applied high-throughput TCR beta sequencing to assess whether each TCR beta V gene segment acted as functional or pseudogenic. The T cell repertoires of roughly 660 subjects were profiled by immunosequencing and related to cytomegalovirus serostatus. To study patterns of TCR occurrence, a later analysis re-analyzed previously published TCR beta repertoires from under 750 donors and added high-resolution HLA genotyping. The study aimed to test whether cataloging public T cell receptors could reveal signatures of past pathogen exposure. Rather than using new phenotypic data, the later analysis identified candidate immune exposures from TCR beta sequences and from how often those sequences occurred across donors. Donor age, sex, ethnicity and CMV serostatus were collected together with the repertoire data. All discovery cohort repertoires had been generated on a single sequencing platform. High-throughput TCR immunosequencing, statistical association of individual TCRs with disease status, and machine learning were combined to predict cytomegalovirus infection status.

Points the paper makes about the study in general: For the cohort, immune exposure information was limited to CMV serostatus. Most TCR sequences were seen in very few donors, while some public TCRs were found in many individuals. In a later analysis, most CMV-associated TCR beta chains were found to appear HLA-restricted, with HLA associations seemingly driven largely by CMV exposure. A later analysis associated about 17,000 TCR beta sequences with specific HLA alleles at a false discovery rate of 0.05. A group of highly shared sequence variants was considered likely to be a technical artifact of the sequencing pipeline. Compared with the roughly 700-donor mean, donors in an Asian-associated ancestry cluster had fewer N-insertions in productive TCRs, according to a later genetic analysis. A further reported finding was that TCR beta sequences accurately predicted the HLA-A and HLA-B alleles for most subjects in the first cohort. The classifier was reported to diagnose cytomegalovirus status with high specificity and sensitivity in both the original and validation cohorts. When HLA alleles, especially DR and DQ, strongly co-occurred, TCR associations were difficult to assign to individual alleles. Linkage disequilibrium might explain the correlated functional status among segregating V segments, but an unknown experimental factor could not be ruled out. Only TCR beta chains were sequenced in this cohort, and the absence of alpha or paired-chain data limited detectable features. In a later analysis, HLA-associated TCR beta chains were found to be more clonally expanded and to have lower generation probabilities than equally common non-associated chains. According to a later analysis, parvovirus B19, influenza, CMV and Epstein-Barr virus appeared linked to several top co-occurrence clusters. An association between a missense DCLRE1C variant and V-gene and J-gene trimming of TCR beta chains was found in a later genetic analysis and replicated in an independent cohort. Because the 87-base-pair reads could not distinguish some IMGT-functional V segments, including TRBV6-2 and TRBV6-3, those segments were excluded. According to a later analysis, TCR association rates differed among HLA loci, with DRB1 alleles showing the most associated TCRs and HLA-C alleles showing the fewest. The earlier analysis of fewer than 750 of the donors excluded 15 to 20 rarely observed V segments, including chromosome 9 orphons, because counts were too low. Roughly uniform sequencing depth across donors was assumed in presence/absence analyses, although this assumption may not hold. The study gave a list of 150 to 200 TCR beta chains associated with cytomegalovirus. A few of the identified cytomegalovirus-associated TCR beta chains were confirmed in vitro to be specific for cytomegalovirus antigens. The authors suggested that the approach could potentially be extended to other disease states and immunological phenotypes. Because HLA typing was missing for some donors at each locus, association tests included only the typed subset. An earlier analysis of approximately 500 of the donors showed that most TCR beta V segments appeared in productive rearrangements either about 90% or about 30% of the time, which broadly matched IMGT annotations.

This sequence uses TRBV25-1 and TRBJ2-3, and 9 junction bases match TRBD1. The receptor was derived from a woman aged 35 to 49 in good health and CMV-seropositive. Sequenced sample: PBMCs. The CDR3 sequence is CASSQPGQGGDTQYF. The DNA sequence reads TGTGCCAGCAGTCAACCGGGACAGGGTGGGGATACGCAGTATTTT.